This T cell receptor beta chain was identified during a study of CD8+ T cells in alopecia areata. Study conclusions and caveats: Elevated clonality characterized lesional scalp relative to normal scalp, particularly in alopecia totalis/universalis.

This clone was picked up one time. Antigen unknown. At one of its ends the junction is not consistent with the germline gene, which may arise from a read error. Once sorted, CD4+ cells from about five patients yielded CD25+CD127- cells. RNA, once extracted, was reverse transcribed into cDNA for use as the sequencing template. Method: immunoSEQ multiplex PCR; TCRdb's copy keeps in-frame clones and lacks some. The repertoire holds about 14,000 clones, approximately 58% seen once, with about 4% in the top ten. The CDR3 runs 15 residues. Germline V gene lookup returns CDR1 MDHEN and CDR2 SYDVKM. Sample: CD4+ Tregs sorted from blood. The chain recombines TRBV28 with TRBJ2-7, with TRBD1 matching over 9 bases. The sequence was obtained from a human donor with alopecia areata. The CDR3 nucleotides are TGTGCCAGCAGCTCCCTGACAGGGGGGCGAAAGAGCAGTAACTTC. Its translation is CASSSLTGGRKSSNF.